Each of the 2 T cell receptor beta chains below was sequenced from the same sample in a study of PD-L1 blockade in urothelial cancer. The assay was immunoSEQ multiplex PCR, and TCRdb's table has in-frame clones only and misses some. The sample lists some 60,000 clones; around 84% were seen once. The source material was PBMCs, sampled around atezolizumab (anti-PD-L1) treatment. These receptors came from a man in his forties or fifties with urothelial cancer.

This sequence joins TRBV28 and TRBJ2-1; D might be TRBD1 (6 bases). CDR1 and CDR2 from the germline V gene are MDHEN and SYDVKM. The CDR3 length is 15 residues. Deletions cut 2 bases from V and 2 bases from J, with 10 bases between. CDR3 bases: TGTGCCAGCAGTTTACGGCAGGGGCCCTACAATGAGCAGTTCTTC. This translates into CASSLRQGPYNEQFF.

This clone was found a few times. The chain employs TRBV5-6 and TRBJ2-1, with D possibly being TRBD1 (6 bases). Germline-derived CDR1 and CDR2 are SGHDT and YYEEEE. The CDR3 is 16 residues long. Trimming left V 2 bases short and J 3 bases short, with 15 bases between. In nucleotides, the CDR3 is TGTGCCAGCAGCTTAGTAGGCCAGGGGAGCTACAATGAGCAGTTCTTC. Translation gives CASSLVGQGSYNEQFF. Looking up the rest from reference TRBV5-6 and TRBJ2-1 gives the full variable domain: DAGVTQSPTHLIKTRGQQVTLRCSPKSGHDTVSWYQQALGQGPQFIFQYYEEEERQRGNFPDRFSGHQFPNYSSELNVNALLLGDSALYLCASSLVGQGSYNEQFFGPGTRLTVL.